A single TCR beta chain is shown here with its context. Looked up from germline, CDR1 is MNHEY and CDR2 is SVGAGI. The CDR3 extends over 13 amino acids. V shed 5 bases and J 5 bases; nucleotides not matched to a gene: 2. In the source study's methods: Estimation of nucleated cell counts was performed using reference gene primer amplification. Using immunoSEQ multiplex PCR, the repertoire was profiled, and TCRdb retains in-frame clones only, with some absent. From that table come the V and J calls and clone size; the DNA was used to work out D and trimming. The sample consists of some 21,000 clones, around 89% of them appearing once. The data derive from a study of blood T cell repertoires in COVID-19. The wider study: Specimens from acute and convalescent COVID-19 originated in the United States, Italy and Spain. T cells, B-cell-depleted T cells, or PBMCs supplied cDNA or gDNA.

The chain employs TRBV6-5 and TRBJ1-2; 10 bases map to TRBD1. This sequence was found in a man in his 70s with active COVID-19. Sequenced sample: peripheral blood. This CDR3 is CASSRQGAYGYTF. CDR3 coding DNA: TGTGCCAGCAGTCGACAGGGGGCATATGGCTACACCTTC.